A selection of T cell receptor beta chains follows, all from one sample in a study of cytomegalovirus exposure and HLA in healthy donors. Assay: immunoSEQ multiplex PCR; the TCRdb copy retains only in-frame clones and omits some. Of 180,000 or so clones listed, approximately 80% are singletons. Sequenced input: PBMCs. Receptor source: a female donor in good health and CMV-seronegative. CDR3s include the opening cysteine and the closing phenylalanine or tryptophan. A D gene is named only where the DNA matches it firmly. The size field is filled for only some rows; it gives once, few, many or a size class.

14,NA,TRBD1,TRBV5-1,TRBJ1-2,TGCGCCAGCCGGCCGGGACAGGGGAACTATGGCTACACCTTC,CASRPGQGNYGYTF
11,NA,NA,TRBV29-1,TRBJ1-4,TGCAGCGCACAGGAGAATGAAAAACTGTTTTTT,CSAQENEKLFF
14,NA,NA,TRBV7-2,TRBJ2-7,TGTGCCAGCAGCTTAGCTAGCGGCTCCTACGAGCAGTACTTC,CASSLASGSYEQYF
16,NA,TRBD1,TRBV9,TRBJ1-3,TGTGCCAGCAGCGCCGACCCCAGGGGGACTGGAAACACCATATATTTT,CASSADPRGTGNTIYF
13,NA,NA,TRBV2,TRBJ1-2,TGTGCCAGCAGAAAGGGAGGCCTCTATGGCTACACCTTC,CASRKGGLYGYTF
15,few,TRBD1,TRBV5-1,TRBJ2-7,TGCGCCAGCAGCAGGGGGACAGGGGTATTCAACGAGCAGTACTTC,CASSRGTGVFNEQYF
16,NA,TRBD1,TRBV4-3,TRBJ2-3,TGCGCCAGCAGCCAAGGTCGTACAGGGGCAGGAGATACGCAGTATTTT,CASSQGRTGAGDTQYF
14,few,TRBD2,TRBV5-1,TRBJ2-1,TGCGCCAGCAGCTTGGAACTAGCGGGCAATGAGCAGTTCTTC,CASSLELAGNEQFF
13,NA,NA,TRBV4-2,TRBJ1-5,TGTGCCAGCAGCCAAGATCGGGTCCAGCCCCAGCATTTT,CASSQDRVQPQHF
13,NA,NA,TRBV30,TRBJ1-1,TGTGCCTGGAGTGTATCGGTGAACACTGAAGCTTTCTTT,CAWSVSVNTEAFF
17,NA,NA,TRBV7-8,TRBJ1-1,TGTGCCAGCAGCCCAGTCGGGGGGCAGGGGTTGGACACTGAAGCTTTCTTT,CASSPVGGQGLDTEAFF
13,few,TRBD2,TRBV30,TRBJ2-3,TGTGCCTGGCCGGGACTAGCGACAGATACGCAGTATTTT,CAWPGLATDTQYF
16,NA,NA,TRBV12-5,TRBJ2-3,TGTGCTAGTGGTTGGTCCACAGGGATCTCACGTCATACGCAGTATTTT,CASGWSTGISRHTQYF
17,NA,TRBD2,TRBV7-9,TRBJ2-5,TGTGCCAGCAGCTCACCGGGACTAGCGGGACTTGGAGAGACCCAGTACTTC,CASSSPGLAGLGETQYF
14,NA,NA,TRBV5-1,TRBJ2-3,TGCGCCAGCAGCTTGGGAGGGTACGGAGATACGCAGTATTTT,CASSLGGYGDTQYF
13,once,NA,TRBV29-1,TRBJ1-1,TGCAGCGTGTCCGGGAAGGTAAGAACTGAAGCTTTCTTT,CSVSGKVRTEAFF
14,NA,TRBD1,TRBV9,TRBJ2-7,TGTGCCAGCAGCCCCAGACAGGGTTCCTACGAGCAGTACTTC,CASSPRQGSYEQYF
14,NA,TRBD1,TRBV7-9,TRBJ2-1,TGTGCCAGCACCCTAGCCGGGACAGTAAATGAGCAGTTCTTC,CASTLAGTVNEQFF
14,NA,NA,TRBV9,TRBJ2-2,TGTGCCAGCAGCCCACGACAGAACACCGGGGAGCTGTTTTTT,CASSPRQNTGELFF
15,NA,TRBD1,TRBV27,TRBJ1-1,TGTGCCAGCAACCCTTCGACAGGGTCCAACACTGAAGCTTTCTTT,CASNPSTGSNTEAFF
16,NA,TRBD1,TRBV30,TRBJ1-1,TGTGCCTGGAATCTCTTTCAGGGGGCGGTAAACACTGAGGCTTTCTTT,CAWNLFQGAVNTEAFF
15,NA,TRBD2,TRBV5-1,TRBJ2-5,TGCGCCAGCAGCCGGGGGGGGATCGGGCAAGAGACCCAGTACTTC,CASSRGGIGQETQYF
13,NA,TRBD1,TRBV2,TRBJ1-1,TGTGCCAGCAATCGGGACAGGGGTACTGAAGCTTTCTTT,CASNRDRGTEAFF
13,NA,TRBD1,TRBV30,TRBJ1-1,TGTGCCCGTGAGGGGGCCCCGGGGACTGAAGCTTTCTTT,CAREGAPGTEAFF
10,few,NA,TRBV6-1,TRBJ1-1,TGTGCCAGCGGGGCCACTGAAGCTTTCTTT,CASGATEAFF
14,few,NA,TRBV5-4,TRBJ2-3,TGTGCCAGCAGCTTCGGGGGAGACACAGATACGCAGTATTTT,CASSFGGDTDTQYF
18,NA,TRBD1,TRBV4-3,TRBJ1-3,TGCGCCAGCAGCCTCTGGGGGGGGGACAGGAGCTCTGGAAACACCATATATTTT,CASSLWGGDRSSGNTIYF
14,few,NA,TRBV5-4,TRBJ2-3,TGTGCCAGCAGCTTGAGACCAGGACAAGATACGCAGTATTTT,CASSLRPGQDTQYF
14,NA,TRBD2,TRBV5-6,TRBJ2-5,TGTGCCAGCAGCCCTCTAGCGGGTTTTGAGACCCAGTACTTC,CASSPLAGFETQYF
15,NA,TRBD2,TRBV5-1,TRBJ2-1,TGCGCCAGCAGCTACCTAGGAGCTAGCGGGGAGGAGCAGTTCTTC,CASSYLGASGEEQFF
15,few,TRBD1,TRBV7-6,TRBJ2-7,TGTGCCAGCAGCTTAGGACAGGGGCTTTATTACGAGCAGTACTTC,CASSLGQGLYYEQYF
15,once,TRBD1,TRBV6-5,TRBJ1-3,TGTGCCAGCAGTGGGACAGGGGCGGCTGGAAACACCATATATTTT,CASSGTGAAGNTIYF
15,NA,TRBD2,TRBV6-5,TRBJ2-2,TGTGCCAGTACCCCGACTAGCGGGAACACCGGGGAGCTGTTTTTT,CASTPTSGNTGELFF
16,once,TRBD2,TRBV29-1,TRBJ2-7,TGCAGCGTGACCGGGACTAGCGGGAGGCCAACCTACGAGCAGTACTTC,CSVTGTSGRPTYEQYF
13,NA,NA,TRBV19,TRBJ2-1,TGTGCCAGTAGTATACCAGGGGGGAATGAGCAGTTCTTC,CASSIPGGNEQFF
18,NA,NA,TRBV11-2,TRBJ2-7,TGTGCCAGCAGCGACCCGGGGTGGCGGGCCCAGGTCCCCTACGAGCAGTACTTC,CASSDPGWRAQVPYEQYF
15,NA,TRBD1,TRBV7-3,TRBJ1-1,TGTGCCAGCAGCCACGCAGGGGGGCAAAACACTGAAGCTTTCTTT,CASSHAGGQNTEAFF
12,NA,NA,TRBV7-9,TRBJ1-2,TGTGCCAGCAGCTTCCCGGGAGCTGGCTACACCTTC,CASSFPGAGYTF
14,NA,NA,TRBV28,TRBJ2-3,TGTGCCAGCAGTTTACCAGCGGACACAGATACGCAGTATTTT,CASSLPADTDTQYF
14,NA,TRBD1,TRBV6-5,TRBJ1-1,TGTGCCAGCAGCTACAGGGGAATGAACACTGAAGCTTTCTTT,CASSYRGMNTEAFF
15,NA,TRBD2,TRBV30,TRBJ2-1,TGTGCCTGGAGTGTCGGTTTAGCGGGGGGGAATGAGCAGTTCTTC,CAWSVGLAGGNEQFF
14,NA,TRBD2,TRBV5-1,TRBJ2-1,TGCGCCAGCAGCCCGGGGGGGGTTTACAATGAGCAGTTCTTC,CASSPGGVYNEQFF
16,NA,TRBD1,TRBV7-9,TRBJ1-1,TGTGCCAGCACTAAAAACACAGGGGTTAGCAACACTGAAGCTTTCTTT,CASTKNTGVSNTEAFF
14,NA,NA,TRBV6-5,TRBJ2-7,TGTGCCAGCAGTTACGTAGTCGGTACCTACGAGCAGTACTTC,CASSYVVGTYEQYF
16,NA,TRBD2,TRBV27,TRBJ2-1,TGTGCCAGCACCCCCCTTCCGGGGGGTTTCGACAATGAGCAGTTCTTC,CASTPLPGGFDNEQFF
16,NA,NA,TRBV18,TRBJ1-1,TGTGCCAGCTCAGCTATGACAGTTTCGATGAACACTGAAGCTTTCTTT,CASSAMTVSMNTEAFF
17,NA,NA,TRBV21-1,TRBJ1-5,NA,CASSLQVGGGSGQPQHF
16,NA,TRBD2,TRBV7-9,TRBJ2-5,TGTGCCAGCAGTCCTCGGGGGGGCTTGGTACAAGAGACCCAGTACTTC,CASSPRGGLVQETQYF
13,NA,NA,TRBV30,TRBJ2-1,TGTGCCCGTGAACCGGGACACAACAATGAGCAGTTCTTC,CAREPGHNNEQFF
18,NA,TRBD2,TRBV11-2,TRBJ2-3,TGTGCCAGCAGCTCTCAACAGAAGACTAGCGGGGGGCTTTATACGCAGTATTTT,CASSSQQKTSGGLYTQYF
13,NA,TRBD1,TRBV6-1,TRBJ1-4,TGTGCCAGTGTACGGACAGGGTTTGAAAAACTGTTTTTT,CASVRTGFEKLFF
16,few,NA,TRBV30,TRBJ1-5,TGTGCCTGGAGTGTGGGGGGGGCTTCGGGAGGTCGGCCCCAGCATTTT,CAWSVGGASGGRPQHF
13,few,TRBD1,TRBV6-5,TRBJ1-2,TGTGCCAGCAGCACAGGGGGCGGTTATGGCTACACCTTC,CASSTGGGYGYTF